Below, 13 T cell receptor beta chains from the same sample are listed, as sequenced in a study of blood T cell repertoires in COVID-19. Sequencing was performed with immunoSEQ multiplex PCR; in TCRdb, only in-frame clones are kept and a portion is missing. Of hundreds of thousands of clones listed, about 90% are singletons. Material for sequencing was PBMCs or T cells enriched from blood (not recorded which). Receptors originate from a woman aged 25 to 45 who had recovered from COVID-19.

The genes are TRBV11-2 and TRBJ2-5; 7 nucleotides agree with TRBD1. Trimming cost V 5 bases and J 1 base; bases outside gene matches: 7. Germline V gene lookup returns CDR1 SGHAT and CDR2 FQNNGV. CDR3 length equals 15 residues. The CDR3 is CASSPNTGVQETQYF. CDR3 nucleotide sequence: TGTGCCAGCAGCCCCAACACAGGGGTCCAAGAGACCCAGTACTTC.

This chain links TRBV30 with TRBJ2-3; TRBD2 might be the D (6 bases). CDR3 length: 12 amino acids. Per the germline V gene, CDR1 is GTSNPN and CDR2 is SVGIG (reference sequence). The V and J ends lost 3 bases and 3 bases respectively, with 7 bases between them. The CDR3 loop is CAWSGSTDTQYF. CDR3 bases: TGTGCCTGGAGCGGGAGTACAGATACGCAGTATTTT.

The rearrangement links TRBV2 to TRBJ2-7, with D maybe TRBD2 (6 bases). In germline, CDR1 is SNHLY, CDR2 FYNNEI. The CDR3 runs to 14 residues. V lost 10 bases and J 4 bases, leaving 20 bases between the germline ends. CDR3 coding DNA: TGTGCCACCTATGTGGGGGAGGTCCGGTACGAGCAGTACTTC. Protein product: CATYVGEVRYEQYF.

This chain joins TRBV7-3 and TRBJ2-2, with unresolved D. The CDR3 covers 13 residues. Germline CDR1 SGHTA, CDR2 FQGTGA. Trimming removed 8 bases from V and 2 bases from J, with 9 bases in between. In DNA, the CDR3 is TGTGCCAGCCGAATGGGCAACACCGGGGAGCTGTTTTTT. Translation gives CASRMGNTGELFF.

The chain carries TRBV2 and TRBJ2-3; D perhaps matches TRBD2 (5 bases). The CDR3 covers 18 residues. V was cut by 0 bases and J by 0 bases, with 16 bases left in between. CDR1 is SNHLY and CDR2 is FYNNEI in the germline V gene. The CDR3 sequence is CASSEALLGWTSTDTQYF. The CDR3, as DNA: TGTGCCAGCAGTGAAGCGCTTCTGGGTTGGACTAGCACAGATACGCAGTATTTT.

V usage is TRBV11-2 and J usage is TRBJ2-2; D is ambiguous. The CDR3 sequence is 13 residues long. The V end lost 3 bases, the J end lost 6 bases, and 8 bases lay between the germline ends. Germline V gene data show CDR1 as SGHAT and CDR2 as FQNNGV. CDR3 amino acids: CASSFRLAGELFF. The CDR3 bases are TGTGCCAGCAGCTTTCGACTCGCCGGGGAGCTGTTTTTT.

CDR3 nucleotides: TGTGCCAGCAGTTTACAGGGGACTGGAAACACCATATATTTT. It translates to CASSLQGTGNTIYF. The chain carries TRBV5-4 and TRBJ1-3; 7 bases are a match to TRBD1. V lost 5 bases and J lost 2; bases outside the gene matches: 4. CDR1 and CDR2 (germline): SGHNT, YYREEE (reference sequence). CDR3 size: 14 residues. Variable domain in full (rest from reference TRBV5-4 and TRBJ1-3): ETGVTQSPTHLIKTRGQQVTLRCSSQSGHNTVSWYQQALGQGPQFIFQYYREEENGRGNFPPRFSGLQFPNYSSELNVNALELDDSALYLCASSLQGTGNTIYFGEGSWLTVV.

The gene calls are TRBV7-9 and TRBJ1-5; no clear D. Looked up from germline, CDR1 is SEHNR and CDR2 is FQNEAQ (reference sequence). V lost 5 bases, J lost 3 bases, and 26 bases lay in between. This CDR3 is built from 19 residues. The CDR3 nucleotides read TGTGCCAGCAGCGCTGGGCTGGGGAGGGAGGTCGAGGTCAATCAGCCCCAGCATTTT. Its protein product is CASSAGLGREVEVNQPQHF.

The V and J genes are TRBV19 and TRBJ2-7, with D tentatively TRBD2 (5 bases). The germline V gene has CDR1 LNHDA and CDR2 SQIVND (reference sequence). V was pared by 1 base and J by 7 bases, with 14 bases between. The CDR3 is 14 amino acids. CDR3 region: CASSIAPTPGEQYF. CDR3 nucleotide sequence: TGTGCCAGTAGTATAGCCCCGACCCCGGGAGAGCAGTACTTC. The complete variable domain, with remaining parts taken from reference TRBV19 and TRBJ2-7, reads DGGITQSPKYLFRKEGQNVTLSCEQNLNHDAMYWYRQDPGQGLRLIYYSQIVNDFQKGDIAEGYSVSREKKESFPLTVTSAQKNPTAFYLCASSIAPTPGEQYFGPGTRLTVT.

CDR3 region: CASSLVGSLYGYTF. CDR3 coding DNA: TGTGCCAGCAGCCTAGTCGGGTCATTGTATGGCTACACCTTC. The chain carries TRBV7-2 and TRBJ1-2; D call uncertain. CDR3 size: 14 residues. Per germline, CDR1 SGHTA and CDR2 FQGNSA. The ends were cut back, 5 bases at V and 5 bases at J, with 15 bases in the middle.

CDR3: CSVYRTGAHGYTF. In DNA form, the CDR3 reads TGCAGCGTATACAGGACAGGGGCACATGGCTACACCTTC. The rearrangement links TRBV29-1 to TRBJ1-2, with TRBD1 identical over 9 bases. Germline CDR1 is SQVTM and CDR2 is ANQGSEA. V dropped 6 bases and J dropped 6; count of bases not matched to a gene: 8. The CDR3 runs to 13 residues.

The chain links TRBV3-1 (or the pseudogene TRBV3-2) to TRBJ1-4; D possibly corresponds to TRBD1 (6 bases). The CDR3 totals 15 residues. Germline V gene sequence: CDR1 LGHDT, CDR2 YNNKEL (reference sequence). V lost 3 bases to trimming and J lost 8 bases, with 16 bases between them. The CDR3 is CASSHSLGQREKLFF. The DNA of the CDR3 is TGTGCCAGCAGCCATTCCTTGGGACAACGAGAAAAACTGTTTTTT.

The sample holds one count of this clone. The chain employs TRBV2 and TRBJ1-3; D gene unclear. CDR1 and CDR2 (germline): SNHLY, FYNNEI. Trimming stripped 6 bases from V and 0 bases from J, with 9 bases between. The length of the CDR3 is 14 residues. CDR3 in amino acids: CASSSELSGNTIYF. The CDR3 DNA sequence: TGTGCCAGCAGCAGCGAGCTCTCTGGAAACACCATATATTTT.